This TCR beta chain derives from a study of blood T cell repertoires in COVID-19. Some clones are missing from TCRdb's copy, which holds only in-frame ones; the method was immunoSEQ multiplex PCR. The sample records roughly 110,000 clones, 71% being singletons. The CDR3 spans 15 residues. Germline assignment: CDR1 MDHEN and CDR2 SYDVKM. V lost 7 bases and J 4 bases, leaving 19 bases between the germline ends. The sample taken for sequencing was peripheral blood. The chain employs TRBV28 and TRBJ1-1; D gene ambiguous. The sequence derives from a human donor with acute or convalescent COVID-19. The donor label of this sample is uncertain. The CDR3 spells CASTSIGPGSTEAFF. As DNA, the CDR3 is TGTGCCAGCACATCAATCGGACCCGGGAGCACTGAAGCTTTCTTT.